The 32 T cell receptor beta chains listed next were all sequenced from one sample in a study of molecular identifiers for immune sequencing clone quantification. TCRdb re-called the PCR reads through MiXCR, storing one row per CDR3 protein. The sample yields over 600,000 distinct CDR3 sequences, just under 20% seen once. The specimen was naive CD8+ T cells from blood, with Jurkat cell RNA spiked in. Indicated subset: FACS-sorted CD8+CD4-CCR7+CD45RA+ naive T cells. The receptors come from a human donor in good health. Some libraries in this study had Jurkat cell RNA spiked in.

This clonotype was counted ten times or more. As DNA, the CDR3 is TGTGCCAGCAGTGGAACTAGAAGCACCGGGGAGCTGTTTTTT. Its protein product is CASSGTRSTGELFF. This chain uses TRBV2 with TRBJ2-2, with a possible D match to TRBD2 (5 bases). Deletions cut 4 bases from V and 4 bases from J, with 10 bases between. The CDR3 has 14 amino acids. Germline V CDR1 and CDR2: SNHLY, FYNNEI. The full variable domain, completed using reference TRBV2 and TRBJ2-2, is EPEVTQTPSHQVTQMGQEVILRCVPISNHLYFYWYRQILGQKVEFLVSFYNNEISEKSEIFDDQFSVERPDGSNFTLKIRSTKLEDSAMYFCASSGTRSTGELFFGEGSRLTVL.

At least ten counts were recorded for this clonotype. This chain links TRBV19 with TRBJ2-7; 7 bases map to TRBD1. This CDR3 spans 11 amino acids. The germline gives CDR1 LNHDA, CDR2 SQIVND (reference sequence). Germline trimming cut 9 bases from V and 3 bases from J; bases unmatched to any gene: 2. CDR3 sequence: CASRQGYEQYF. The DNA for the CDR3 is TGTGCCAGCAGACAGGGCTACGAGCAGTACTTC.

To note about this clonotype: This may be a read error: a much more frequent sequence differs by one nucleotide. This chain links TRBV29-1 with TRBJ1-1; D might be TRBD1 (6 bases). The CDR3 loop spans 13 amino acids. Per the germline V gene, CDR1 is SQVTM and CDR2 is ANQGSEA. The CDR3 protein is CSVGGTLDTEVFF. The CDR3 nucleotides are TGCAGCGTTGGGGGGACATTAGACACTGAAGTTTTCTTT.

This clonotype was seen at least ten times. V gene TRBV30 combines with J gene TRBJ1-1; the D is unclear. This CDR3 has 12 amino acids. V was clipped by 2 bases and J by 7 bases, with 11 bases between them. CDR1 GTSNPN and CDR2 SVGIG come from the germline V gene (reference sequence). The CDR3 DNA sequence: TGTGCCTGGAGTCCAACTTGGGGTGAAGCTTTCTTT. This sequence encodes CAWSPTWGEAFF.

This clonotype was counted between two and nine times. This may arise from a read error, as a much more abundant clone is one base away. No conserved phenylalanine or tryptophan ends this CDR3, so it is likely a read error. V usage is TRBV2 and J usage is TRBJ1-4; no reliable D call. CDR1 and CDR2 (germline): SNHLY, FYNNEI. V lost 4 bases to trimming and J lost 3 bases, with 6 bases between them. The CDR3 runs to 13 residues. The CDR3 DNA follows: TGTGCCAGCAGTGTGAACGCTAATGAAAAACTGTTTCTT. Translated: CASSVNANEKLFL.

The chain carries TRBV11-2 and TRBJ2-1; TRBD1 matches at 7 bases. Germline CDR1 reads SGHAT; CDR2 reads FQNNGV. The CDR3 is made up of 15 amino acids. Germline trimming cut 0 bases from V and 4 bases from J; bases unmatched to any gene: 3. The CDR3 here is CASSLDPGQYNEQFF. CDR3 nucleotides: TGTGCCAGCAGCTTAGATCCGGGACAGTACAATGAGCAGTTCTTC.

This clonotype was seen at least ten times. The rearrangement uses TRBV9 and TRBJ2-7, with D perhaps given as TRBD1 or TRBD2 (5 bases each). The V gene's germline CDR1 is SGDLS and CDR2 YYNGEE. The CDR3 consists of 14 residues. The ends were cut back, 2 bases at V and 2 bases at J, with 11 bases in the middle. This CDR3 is CASSVGRATYEQYF. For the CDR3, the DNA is TGTGCCAGCAGCGTGGGACGGGCGACCTACGAGCAGTACTTC. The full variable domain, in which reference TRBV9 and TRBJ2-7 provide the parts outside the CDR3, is DSGVTQTPKHLITATGQRVTLRCSPRSGDLSVYWYQQSLDQGLQFLIQYYNGEERAKGNILERFSAQQFPDLHSELNLSSLELGDSALYFCASSVGRATYEQYFGPGTRLTVT.

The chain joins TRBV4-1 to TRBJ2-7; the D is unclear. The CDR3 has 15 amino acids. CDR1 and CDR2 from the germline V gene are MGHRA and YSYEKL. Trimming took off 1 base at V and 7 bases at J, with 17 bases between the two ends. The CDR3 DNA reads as TGCGCCAGCAGCCAAGCGTCCCACGGGTACATGGAGCAGTACTTC. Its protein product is CASSQASHGYMEQYF.

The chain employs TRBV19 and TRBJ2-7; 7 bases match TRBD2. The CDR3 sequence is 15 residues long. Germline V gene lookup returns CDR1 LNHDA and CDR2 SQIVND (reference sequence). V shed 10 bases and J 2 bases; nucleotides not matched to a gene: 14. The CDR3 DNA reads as TGTGCCACCTGCCCCAGCGGGGACTCAACCTACGAGCAGTACTTC. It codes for CATCPSGDSTYEQYF.

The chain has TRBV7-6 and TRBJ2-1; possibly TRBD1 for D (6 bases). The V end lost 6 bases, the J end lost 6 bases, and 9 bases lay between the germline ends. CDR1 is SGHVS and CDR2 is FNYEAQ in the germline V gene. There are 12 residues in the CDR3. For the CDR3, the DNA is TGTGCCAGCAGAACAGGGAGCAATGAGCAGTTCTTC. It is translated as CASRTGSNEQFF.

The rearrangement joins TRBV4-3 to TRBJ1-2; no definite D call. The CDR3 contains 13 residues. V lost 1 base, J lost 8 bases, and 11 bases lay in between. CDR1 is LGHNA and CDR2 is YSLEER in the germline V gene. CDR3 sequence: CASSQVNEEGYTF. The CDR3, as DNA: TGCGCCAGCAGCCAAGTAAATGAGGAGGGCTACACCTTC.

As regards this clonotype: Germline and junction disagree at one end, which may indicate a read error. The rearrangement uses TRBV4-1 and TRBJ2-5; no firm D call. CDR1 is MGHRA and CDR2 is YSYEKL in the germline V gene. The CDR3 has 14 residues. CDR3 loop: CAGSQGPITGTQYF. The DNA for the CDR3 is TGCGCCGGCAGCCAAGGCCCCATAACGGGGACCCAGTACTTC.

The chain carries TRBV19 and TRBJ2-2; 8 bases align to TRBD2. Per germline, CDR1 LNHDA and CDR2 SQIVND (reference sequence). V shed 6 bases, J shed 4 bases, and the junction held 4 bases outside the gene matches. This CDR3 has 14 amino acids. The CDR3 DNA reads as TGTGCCAGTAGAGTAGCGGGGAGCACCGGGGAGCTGTTTTTT. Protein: CASRVAGSTGELFF.

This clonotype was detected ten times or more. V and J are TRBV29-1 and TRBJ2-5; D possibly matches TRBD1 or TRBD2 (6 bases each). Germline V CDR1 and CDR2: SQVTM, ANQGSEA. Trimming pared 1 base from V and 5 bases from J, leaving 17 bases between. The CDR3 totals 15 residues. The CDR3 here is CSVEVWGALMETQYF. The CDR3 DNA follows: TGCAGCGTTGAAGTGTGGGGGGCGTTGATGGAGACCCAGTACTTC. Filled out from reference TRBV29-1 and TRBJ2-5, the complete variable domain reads SAVISQKPSRDICQRGTSLTIQCQVDSQVTMMFWYRQQPGQSLTLIATANQGSEATYESGFVIDKFPISRPNLTFSTLTVSNMSPEDSSIYLCSVEVWGALMETQYFGPGTRLLVL.

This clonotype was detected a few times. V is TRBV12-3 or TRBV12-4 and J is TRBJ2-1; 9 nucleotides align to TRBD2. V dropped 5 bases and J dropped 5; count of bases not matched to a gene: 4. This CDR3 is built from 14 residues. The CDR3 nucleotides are TGTGCCAGCAGTAATAGCGGGAGTAACAATGAGCAGTTCTTC. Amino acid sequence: CASSNSGSNNEQFF.

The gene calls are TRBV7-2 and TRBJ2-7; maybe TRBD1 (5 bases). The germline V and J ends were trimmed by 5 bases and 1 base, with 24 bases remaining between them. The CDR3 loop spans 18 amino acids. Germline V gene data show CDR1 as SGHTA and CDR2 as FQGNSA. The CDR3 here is CASSAHEGAAPISYEQYF. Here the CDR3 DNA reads TGTGCCAGCAGCGCTCACGAAGGGGCCGCGCCCATATCCTACGAGCAGTACTTC.

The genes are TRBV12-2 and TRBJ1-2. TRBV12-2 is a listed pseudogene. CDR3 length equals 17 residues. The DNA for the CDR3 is TGTGCAAGTCGCTTAGCGGGGGGGGGAGGGCCCTGCTATGGCTACACCTTC. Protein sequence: CASRLAGGGGPCYGYTF.

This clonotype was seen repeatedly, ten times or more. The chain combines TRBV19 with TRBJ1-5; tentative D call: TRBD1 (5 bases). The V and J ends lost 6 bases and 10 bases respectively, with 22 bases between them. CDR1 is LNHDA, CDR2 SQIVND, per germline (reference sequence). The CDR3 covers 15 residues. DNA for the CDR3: TGTGCCAGTAGGGGGGGAACTCGTGGTATTACCCCCCAGCATTTT. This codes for CASRGGTRGITPQHF. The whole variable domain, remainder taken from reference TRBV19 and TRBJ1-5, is DGGITQSPKYLFRKEGQNVTLSCEQNLNHDAMYWYRQDPGQGLRLIYYSQIVNDFQKGDIAEGYSVSREKKESFPLTVTSAQKNPTAFYLCASRGGTRGITPQHFGDGTRLSIL.

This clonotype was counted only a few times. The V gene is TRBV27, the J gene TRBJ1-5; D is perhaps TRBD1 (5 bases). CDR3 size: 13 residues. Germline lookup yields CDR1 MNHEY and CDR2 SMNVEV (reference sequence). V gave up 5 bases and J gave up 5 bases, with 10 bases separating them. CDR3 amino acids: CASSQGRHQPQHF. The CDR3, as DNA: TGTGCCAGCAGTCAGGGCCGACATCAGCCCCAGCATTTT.

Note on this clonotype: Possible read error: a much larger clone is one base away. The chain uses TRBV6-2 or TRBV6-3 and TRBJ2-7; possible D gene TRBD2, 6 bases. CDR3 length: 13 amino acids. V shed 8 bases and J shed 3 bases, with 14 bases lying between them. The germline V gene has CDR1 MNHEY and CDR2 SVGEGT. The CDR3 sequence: CASGWDFYYEQYF. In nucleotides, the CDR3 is TGTGCCAGCGGCTGGGACTTCTACTACGAGCAGTACTTC.

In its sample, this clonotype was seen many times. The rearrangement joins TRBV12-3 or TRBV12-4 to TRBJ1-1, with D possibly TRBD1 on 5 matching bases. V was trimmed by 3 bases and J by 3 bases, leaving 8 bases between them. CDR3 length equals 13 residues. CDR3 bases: TGTGCCAGCAGTTTTCGGGGGTACACTGAAGCTTTCTTT. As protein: CASSFRGYTEAFF.

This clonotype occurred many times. The DNA for the CDR3 is TGTGCCAGCAGCTTAGTTGGGGCGGCTGAAGCTTTCTTT. This encodes CASSLVGAAEAFF. The V and J genes are TRBV5-6 and TRBJ1-1; perhaps TRBD1 as D (5 bases). This CDR3 is 13 amino acids long. Looked up from germline, CDR1 is SGHDT and CDR2 is YYEEEE. Between the trimmed V and J ends, which lost 2 bases and 6 bases, there was a span of 11 bases.

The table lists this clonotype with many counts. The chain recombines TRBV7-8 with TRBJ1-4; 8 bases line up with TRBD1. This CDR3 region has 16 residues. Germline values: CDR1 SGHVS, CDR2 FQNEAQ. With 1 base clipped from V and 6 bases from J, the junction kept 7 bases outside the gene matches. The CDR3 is CASSLVQGVKDEKLFF. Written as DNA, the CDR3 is TGTGCCAGCAGCTTAGTACAGGGGGTAAAAGATGAAAAACTGTTTTTT.

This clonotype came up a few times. CDR3 DNA: TGTGCCAGCAGCTTAGGGTTGCTTACGGCCCAGTACTTC. This codes for CASSLGLLTAQYF. The gene calls are TRBV7-6 and TRBJ2-5; D remains ambiguous. The length of the CDR3 is 13 residues. Trimming left V 1 base short and J 9 bases short, with 12 bases between. CDR1 and CDR2 (germline): SGHVS, FNYEAQ.

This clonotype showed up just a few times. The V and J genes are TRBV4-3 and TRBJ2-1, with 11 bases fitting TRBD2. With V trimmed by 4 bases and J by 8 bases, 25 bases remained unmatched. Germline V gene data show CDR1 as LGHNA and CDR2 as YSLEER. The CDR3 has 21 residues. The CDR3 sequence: CASSPKLYPSGGTQSVDEQFF. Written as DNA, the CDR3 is TGCGCCAGCAGCCCCAAGCTGTATCCTAGCGGGGGGACACAGTCGGTCGATGAGCAGTTCTTC.

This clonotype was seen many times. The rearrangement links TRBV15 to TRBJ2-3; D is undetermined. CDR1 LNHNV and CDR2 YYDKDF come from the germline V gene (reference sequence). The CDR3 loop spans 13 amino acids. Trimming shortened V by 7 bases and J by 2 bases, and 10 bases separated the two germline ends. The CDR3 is CATTHEDTDTQYF. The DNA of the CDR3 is TGTGCCACCACTCATGAAGACACAGATACGCAGTATTTT. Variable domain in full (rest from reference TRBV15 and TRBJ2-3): DAMVIQNPRYQVTQFGKPVTLSCSQTLNHNVMYWYQQKSSQAPKLLFHYYDKDFNNEADTPDNFQSRRPNTSFCFLDIRSPGLGDTAMYLCATTHEDTDTQYFGPGTRLTVL.

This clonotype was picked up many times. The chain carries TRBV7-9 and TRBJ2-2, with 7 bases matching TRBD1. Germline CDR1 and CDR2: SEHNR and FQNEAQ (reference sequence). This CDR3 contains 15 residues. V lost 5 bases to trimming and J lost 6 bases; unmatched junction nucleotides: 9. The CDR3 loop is CASSPKWQGAGELFF. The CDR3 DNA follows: TGTGCCAGCAGCCCGAAGTGGCAGGGGGCCGGGGAGCTGTTTTTT.

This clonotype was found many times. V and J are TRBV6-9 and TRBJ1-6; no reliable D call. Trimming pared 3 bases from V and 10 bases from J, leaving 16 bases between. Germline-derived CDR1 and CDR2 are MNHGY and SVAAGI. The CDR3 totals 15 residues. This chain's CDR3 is CASSYRSDLGSPLHF. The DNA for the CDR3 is TGTGCCAGCAGTTACCGATCGGACCTGGGATCACCCCTCCACTTT.

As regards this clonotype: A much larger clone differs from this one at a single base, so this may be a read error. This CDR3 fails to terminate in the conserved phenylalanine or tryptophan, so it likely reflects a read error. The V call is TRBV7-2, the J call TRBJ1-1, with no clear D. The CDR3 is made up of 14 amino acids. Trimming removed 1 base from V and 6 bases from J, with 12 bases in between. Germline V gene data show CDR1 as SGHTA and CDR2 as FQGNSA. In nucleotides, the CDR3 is TGTGCCAGCAGCTTAGGGATAGGGTTGGCTGAAGCTTTCCTT. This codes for CASSLGIGLAEAFL.

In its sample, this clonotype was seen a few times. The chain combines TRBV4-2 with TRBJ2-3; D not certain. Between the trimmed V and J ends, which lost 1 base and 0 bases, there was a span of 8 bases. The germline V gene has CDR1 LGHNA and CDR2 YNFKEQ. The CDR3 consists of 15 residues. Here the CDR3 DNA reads TGTGCCAGCAGCCAAGGATGGCCTAGCACAGATACGCAGTATTTT. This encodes CASSQGWPSTDTQYF.

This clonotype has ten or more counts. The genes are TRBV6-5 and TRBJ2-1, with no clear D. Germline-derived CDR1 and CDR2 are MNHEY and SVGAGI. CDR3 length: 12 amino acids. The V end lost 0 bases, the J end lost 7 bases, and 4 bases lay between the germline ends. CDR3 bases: TGTGCCAGCAGTTACTCGAGTAATGAGCAGTTCTTC. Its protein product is CASSYSSNEQFF.

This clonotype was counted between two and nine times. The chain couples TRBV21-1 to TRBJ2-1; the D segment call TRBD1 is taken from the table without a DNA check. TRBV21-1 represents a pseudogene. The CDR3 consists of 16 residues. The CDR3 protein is CARRRSGQKDYNEQFF. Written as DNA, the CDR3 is TGTGCCAGGAGGAGGAGTGGACAGAAGGACTACAATGAGCAGTTCTTC.